These T cell receptor beta chains were read from a single sample in a study of blood T cell repertoires in COVID-19. Measured with immunoSEQ multiplex PCR; TCRdb has only the in-frame clones, and not every one. The sample lists roughly 500,000 clones; 89% were seen once. The sequencing sample was made of peripheral blood. The receptors stem from a man between 18 and 29 years old with COVID-19, enrolled during active disease. Both conserved end residues are part of each CDR3. The order of the fields is D gene, V gene, clone size, J gene, CDR3 protein, CDR3 DNA. D genes are given only for firm matches. Part of the rows lack a size; the others show once, few, many or a class for expanded clones.

>TRBD1|TRBV27|NA|TRBJ2-1
CASSRSGTALANEQFF
TGTGCCAGCAGCCGATCCGGGACAGCCCTAGCCAATGAGCAGTTCTTC
>TRBD1|TRBV25-1|NA|TRBJ2-7
CASSELRQGSYEQYF
TGTGCCAGCAGTGAATTGAGACAGGGGAGCTACGAGCAGTACTTC
>NA|TRBV21-1|NA|TRBJ2-3
CASSHSITGGVADTQYF
TGTGCCAGCAGCCATTCGATAACAGGGGGCGTCGCAGATACGCAGTATTTT
>TRBD2|TRBV5-4|NA|TRBJ2-7
CASSLVRAGGPHEQYF
TGTGCCAGCAGCTTGGTCCGCGCGGGGGGGCCCCACGAGCAGTACTTC
>TRBD1|TRBV19|once|TRBJ2-7
CASSSSPGQYYEQYF
TGTGCCAGTAGTTCTTCCCCGGGACAGTATTACGAGCAGTACTTC
>TRBD1|TRBV12-3/TRBV12-4|NA|TRBJ1-1
CASSRTGNTEAFF
TGTGCCAGCAGTCGGACAGGGAACACTGAAGCTTTCTTT
>NA|TRBV2|NA|TRBJ2-5
CASSELLQQETQYF
TGTGCCAGCAGTGAACTTTTACAACAAGAGACCCAGTACTTC
>TRBD1|TRBV5-1|NA|TRBJ2-7
CASSWTGGPYEQYF
TGCGCCAGCAGCTGGACAGGGGGACCCTACGAGCAGTACTTC
>TRBD1|TRBV24-1|NA|TRBJ2-2
CATSETLGTGVVGELFF
TGTGCCACCAGTGAAACCCTAGGGACAGGAGTGGTCGGGGAGCTGTTTTTT
>NA|TRBV12-3/TRBV12-4|NA|TRBJ1-1
CASSRSGYTEAFF
TGTGCCAGCAGCCGCTCGGGTTACACTGAAGCTTTCTTT
>TRBD1|TRBV29-1|NA|TRBJ2-1
CSGDRGHNEQFF
TGCAGCGGGGACAGGGGGCACAATGAGCAGTTCTTC
>NA|TRBV5-1|NA|TRBJ2-2
CASSPPDTGELFF
TGCGCCAGCAGCCCCCCAGACACCGGGGAGCTGTTTTTT
>NA|TRBV6-5|NA|TRBJ2-1
CASSYSGLAVHNEQFF
TGTGCCAGCAGTTACTCAGGCCTAGCCGTCCACAATGAGCAGTTCTTC
>NA|TRBV7-2|NA|TRBJ1-2
CASSLAGTGWGYTF
TGTGCCAGCAGCTTAGCGGGAACAGGGTGGGGCTACACCTTC
>NA|TRBV2|once|TRBJ2-3
CASALAGQGGGTQYF
TGTGCCAGCGCCCTGGCGGGGCAGGGAGGTGGTACGCAGTATTTT
>TRBD1|TRBV5-6|NA|TRBJ2-1
CASSLGQGFSLYNEQFF
TGTGCCAGCAGCTTGGGACAGGGGTTTTCCTTATACAATGAGCAGTTCTTC
>NA|TRBV27|NA|TRBJ1-1
CASSLMAGGVVNTEAFF
TGTGCCAGCAGTTTAATGGCCGGGGGGGTAGTGAACACTGAAGCTTTCTTT
>NA|TRBV5-1|few|TRBJ2-1
CASSLAGSSYNEQFF
TGCGCCAGCAGCTTGGCGGGGAGCTCCTACAATGAGCAGTTCTTC
>NA|TRBV2|NA|TRBJ2-1
CASSDRSRFSNEQFF
TGTGCCAGCAGTGACAGGTCAAGGTTCAGCAATGAGCAGTTCTTC
>TRBD2|TRBV7-9|NA|TRBJ2-3
CASSLARRLAGASDTQYF
TGTGCCAGCAGCTTAGCTCGCCGGCTAGCGGGAGCATCGGATACGCAGTATTTT
>NA|TRBV6-5|NA|TRBJ1-1
CASSSPGLNTEAFF
TGTGCCAGCAGCAGCCCAGGCTTGAACACTGAAGCTTTCTTT
>NA|TRBV7-6|NA|TRBJ1-1
CASSHRASLAEAFF
TGTGCCAGCAGCCATCGGGCCTCACTAGCTGAAGCTTTCTTT
>NA|TRBV5-8|NA|TRBJ1-1
CASTPLSAFF
TGTGCCAGCACCCCCCTGAGCGCTTTCTTT
>NA|TRBV5-4|NA|TRBJ2-1
CASSLAGTGEQFF
TGTGCCAGCAGCTTGGCCGGCACGGGTGAGCAGTTCTTC
>TRBD2|TRBV9|NA|TRBJ2-7
CASSPSGDPREQYF
TGTGCCAGCAGCCCTAGCGGGGACCCTAGAGAGCAGTACTTC
>TRBD2|TRBV7-9|NA|TRBJ2-1
CASSLALTSGINEQFF
TGTGCCAGCAGCTTAGCCTTGACTAGCGGGATAAATGAGCAGTTCTTC
>TRBD2|TRBV18|NA|TRBJ2-1
CASSQGLAEIYNEQFF
TGTGCCAGCTCACAAGGGCTAGCGGAAATATACAATGAGCAGTTCTTC
>NA|TRBV28|NA|TRBJ2-7
CASNLQGTGGEQYF
TGTGCCAGCAACTTACAGGGAACCGGTGGCGAGCAGTACTTC
>NA|TRBV24-1|NA|TRBJ2-3
CATSDFPQASTDTQYF
TGTGCCACCAGTGATTTTCCCCAGGCTAGCACAGATACGCAGTATTTT
>NA|TRBV6-5|NA|TRBJ2-1
CASSPLRGSYNEQFF
TGTGCCAGCAGTCCCCTTCGGGGTTCCTACAATGAGCAGTTCTTC
>NA|TRBV30|once|TRBJ1-6
CAWSPRRGGYNSPLHF
TGTGCCTGGAGTCCGCGTAGAGGGGGCTATAATTCACCCCTCCACTTT
>TRBD2|TRBV4-1|once|TRBJ2-7
CASSLSGASGSYEQYF
TGCGCCAGCAGCCTAAGCGGGGCTAGCGGGAGTTACGAGCAGTACTTC
>TRBD1|TRBV14|NA|TRBJ2-1
CASSQWDRGVPRTTEQFF
TGTGCCAGCAGCCAGTGGGACAGGGGAGTCCCCCGAACAACTGAGCAGTTCTTC
>NA|TRBV6-4|NA|TRBJ2-1
CASRASAYNEQFF
TGTGCCAGCAGGGCTAGCGCCTACAATGAGCAGTTCTTC
>TRBD1|TRBV7-6|NA|TRBJ2-2
CASSLLGTGGGGELFF
TGTGCCAGCAGCCTACTCGGGACAGGGGGCGGCGGGGAGCTGTTTTTT
>NA|TRBV3-1/TRBV3-2|NA|TRBJ1-2
CASSQGRSGDYGYTF
TGTGCCAGCAGCCAAGGTCGATCAGGCGACTATGGCTACACCTTC
>TRBD1|TRBV5-4|once|TRBJ2-5
CASSSRQGLAETQYF
TGTGCCAGCAGCTCGAGACAGGGTCTTGCAGAGACCCAGTACTTC
>NA|TRBV7-2|NA|TRBJ1-1
CASSLGANTEAFF
TGTGCCAGCAGCTTAGGCGCAAACACTGAAGCTTTCTTT
>NA|TRBV30|NA|TRBJ1-6
CAWRVTGSQPLHF
TGTGCCTGGAGAGTAACAGGGTCTCAACCCCTCCACTTT
>TRBD1|TRBV6-6|NA|TRBJ1-1
CASSYSDRGFEAFF
TGTGCCAGCAGTTACTCGGACAGGGGTTTTGAAGCTTTCTTT
>NA|TRBV18|NA|TRBJ2-7
CASSEQGQSPTSAAYEQYF
TGTGCCAGCTCAGAACAAGGACAGTCCCCCACCTCTGCAGCTTACGAGCAGTACTTC
>NA|TRBV5-1|NA|TRBJ2-3
CASRGGVLTDTQYF
TGCGCCAGCAGAGGGGGGGTCCTCACAGATACGCAGTATTTT
>TRBD1|TRBV4-2|NA|TRBJ1-1
CASSPQQGLGTRTEAFF
TGTGCCAGCAGCCCTCAACAGGGGTTAGGGACACGAACTGAAGCTTTCTTT
>NA|TRBV6-6|NA|TRBJ1-2
CASSEGYGYTF
TGTGCCAGCAGTGAGGGCTATGGCTACACCTTC
>NA|TRBV19|NA|TRBJ2-7
CATADSPTYEQYF
TGTGCCACCGCGGACTCCCCGACCTACGAGCAGTACTTC
>TRBD1|TRBV27|NA|TRBJ1-1
CASSLGQGEAFF
TGTGCCAGCAGTTTAGGACAGGGAGAAGCTTTCTTT
>NA|TRBV29-1|NA|TRBJ1-3
CSVVGNPGDTIYF
TGCAGCGTTGTAGGGAATCCAGGGGACACCATATATTTT
>TRBD2|TRBV30|once|TRBJ2-1
CARTGGAGNEQFF
TGTGCCCGCACGGGGGGAGCAGGGAATGAGCAGTTCTTC